This T cell receptor beta chain comes out of a study of blood T cell repertoires in COVID-19. The CDR3 has 18 amino acids. V lost 11 bases and J lost 5; bases outside the gene matches: 18. Germline CDR1 LGHDT, CDR2 YNNKEL (reference sequence). Here immunoSEQ multiplex PCR was the method, and the copy in TCRdb shows in-frame clones only, minus some. The sample contains fewer than 400,000 clones, more than 70% of which appear only once. V gene TRBV3-1 (or the pseudogene TRBV3-2) combines with J gene TRBJ2-1; TRBD2 aligns across 13 bases. The TCR sequence derives from a man in his thirties or forties with active or convalescent COVID-19. The sample comprised peripheral blood. This CDR3 reads CAVGTSGKGMLRDNEQFF. CDR3 sequence (DNA): TGTGCCGTCGGGACTAGCGGGAAGGGTATGCTCCGGGACAATGAGCAGTTCTTC.